This entry describes one T cell receptor (beta chain). The data were obtained in a study of T cell changes during pregnancy in multiple sclerosis. With 3 bases clipped from V and 5 bases from J, the junction kept 9 bases outside the gene matches. Germline V lookup: CDR1 SNHLY, CDR2 FYNNEI. The CDR3 has 16 residues. Sequencing was performed with immunoSEQ multiplex PCR; in TCRdb, only in-frame clones are kept and a portion is missing. The data show roughly 89,000 clones, 85% to 95% seen once. The specimen comprised peripheral blood, sampled after pregnancy. This chain uses TRBV2 with TRBJ2-5; 10 nucleotides match TRBD2. This TCR was recovered from a female donor in good health, enrolled as a control in a pregnancy study. CDR3 nucleotides: TGTGCCAGCAGTGAGAGTACTAGCGGGATGGGCGAGACCCAGTACTTC. Translation gives CASSESTSGMGETQYF.